These 27 T cell receptor beta chains were all obtained from the same sample, sequenced in a study of blood T cell repertoires in COVID-19. Using immunoSEQ multiplex PCR, the repertoire was profiled, and TCRdb retains in-frame clones only, with some absent. The sample lists 250,000 to 300,000 clones, about nine tenths occurring once. Sequencing was performed on PBMCs or T cells enriched from blood (not recorded which). The receptor source for this set is a man younger than 35 who had recovered from COVID-19.

The gene calls are TRBV7-9 and TRBJ1-2; no definite D call. Germline V gene data show CDR1 as SEHNR and CDR2 as FQNEAQ (reference sequence). The CDR3 is 15 amino acids. Trimming took off 5 bases at V and 0 bases at J, with 13 bases between the two ends. The CDR3 region has the DNA TGTGCCAGCAGCCCCGGGTCGGCTCCTAACTATGGCTACACCTTC. Protein sequence: CASSPGSAPNYGYTF. The full variable domain, completed using reference TRBV7-9 and TRBJ1-2, is DTGVSQNPRHKITKRGQNVTFRCDPISEHNRLYWYRQTLGQGPEFLTYFQNEAQLEKSRLLSDRFSAERPKGSFSTLEIQRTEQGDSAMYLCASSPGSAPNYGYTFGSGTRLTVV.

V usage is TRBV3-1 (or the pseudogene TRBV3-2) and J usage is TRBJ2-7, with D perhaps TRBD2 (7 bases). Per the germline V gene, CDR1 is LGHDT and CDR2 is YNNKEL (reference sequence). Trimming shortened V by 1 base and J by 2 bases, and 12 bases separated the two germline ends. This CDR3 is built from 15 residues. This chain's CDR3 is CASSQVPGGPYEQYF. For the CDR3, the DNA is TGTGCCAGCAGCCAAGTCCCGGGGGGCCCCTACGAGCAGTACTTC.

The chain recombines TRBV5-4 with TRBJ2-7, with a possible D match to TRBD2 (6 bases). The CDR3 spans 15 residues. Germline CDR1 is SGHNT and CDR2 is YYREEE (reference sequence). The V end was cut by 3 bases, the J end by 3 bases, with 16 bases between. The CDR3, as DNA: TGTGCCAGCAGCTCCGGAGGGAAATCAATCTACGAGCAGTACTTC. Translation gives CASSSGGKSIYEQYF. The full variable domain, its missing parts supplied by reference TRBV5-4 and TRBJ2-7, is ETGVTQSPTHLIKTRGQQVTLRCSSQSGHNTVSWYQQALGQGPQFIFQYYREEENGRGNFPPRFSGLQFPNYSSELNVNALELDDSALYLCASSSGGKSIYEQYFGPGTRLTVT.

The rearrangement uses TRBV5-3 and TRBJ1-4; TRBD1 is a possible D gene (5 bases). TRBV5-3 is noted as an ORF with a role that remains uncertain. V was cut by 3 bases and J by 4 bases, with 19 bases left in between. This CDR3 is 17 amino acids long. The CDR3 DNA reads TGTGCCAGAAGCTCACAGGCGGGAAATTTAAATAATGAAAAACTGTTTTTT. Translation gives CARSSQAGNLNNEKLFF.

This clone was seen a handful of times. The V and J genes are TRBV2 and TRBJ1-5; no definite D call. With 4 bases removed from V and 0 bases from J, the gap between germline ends came to 10 bases. CDR3 length: 15 residues. Per germline, CDR1 SNHLY and CDR2 FYNNEI. The CDR3 protein is CASSGSVGSNQPQHF. CDR3 nucleotides: TGTGCCAGCAGTGGTTCGGTTGGTAGCAATCAGCCCCAGCATTTT.

The V and J genes are TRBV10-3 and TRBJ2-7; no definite D call. The germline V and J ends were trimmed by 3 bases and 9 bases, with 15 bases remaining between them. The CDR3 spans 13 residues. Looked up from germline, CDR1 is ENHRY and CDR2 is SYGVKD. The DNA for the CDR3 is TGTGCCATCAGTGAACCAACCTTGCAGCGGCAGTACTTC. It is translated as CAISEPTLQRQYF.

This clone appeared a single time. The rearrangement uses TRBV7-2 and TRBJ1-5; perhaps TRBD1 as D (6 bases). Germline V gene sequence: CDR1 SGHTA, CDR2 FQGNSA. The CDR3 sequence is 13 residues long. Deletions cut 5 bases from V and 4 bases from J, with 9 bases between. For the CDR3, the DNA is TGTGCCAGCAGCCTACAGGGAAATCAGCCCCAGCATTTT. Protein sequence: CASSLQGNQPQHF. Using reference TRBV7-2 and TRBJ1-5 for the parts outside the CDR3, the full variable domain is GAGVSQSPSNKVTEKGKDVELRCDPISGHTALYWYRQSLGQGLEFLIYFQGNSAPDKSGLPSDRFSAERTGGSVSTLTIQRTQQEDSAVYLCASSLQGNQPQHFGDGTRLSIL.

In its sample, this clone was seen once. The chain couples TRBV2 to TRBJ2-3; TRBD1 agrees at 9 bases. Germline CDR1 is SNHLY and CDR2 is FYNNEI. V trimming: 6 bases; J trimming: 4 bases; junction bases outside the gene matches: 2. The CDR3 sequence is 13 residues long. The DNA of the CDR3 is TGTGCCAGCAGGGACAGGGGCCCAGATACGCAGTATTTT. This gives the protein CASRDRGPDTQYF.

The chain carries TRBV2 and TRBJ2-7, with TRBD2 identical over 9 bases. V trimming: 4 bases; J trimming: 7 bases; junction bases outside the gene matches: 11. Per germline, CDR1 SNHLY and CDR2 FYNNEI. The CDR3 contains 15 residues. For the CDR3, the DNA is TGTGCCAGCAGTGTAGCTAGCGGGGCGGTTGTGGAGCAGTACTTC. Amino acids: CASSVASGAVVEQYF.

The chain carries TRBV5-6 and TRBJ2-3, with 11 bases that match TRBD2. The CDR3 is made up of 16 amino acids. After removal of 3 bases from V and 3 bases from J, the junction contained 6 bases not matched to a gene. Germline V lookup: CDR1 SGHDT, CDR2 YYEEEE. This CDR3 reads CASSYRLAGGTDTQYF. In DNA, the CDR3 is TGTGCCAGCAGCTACCGCCTAGCGGGAGGAACAGATACGCAGTATTTT.

Comment on this clone: Additional DNA sequences in this sample encode the identical CDR3. The chain recombines TRBV18 with TRBJ1-5, with 7 bases that match TRBD1. In germline, CDR1 is KGHSH, CDR2 LQKENI. Germline trimming cut 3 bases from V and 5 bases from J; bases unmatched to any gene: 4. The CDR3 has 14 amino acids. CDR3 region: CASSPRQGDQPQHF. CDR3 nucleotides: TGTGCCAGCTCACCGCGACAGGGAGATCAGCCCCAGCATTTT.

The rearrangement uses TRBV2 and TRBJ1-6; D possibly corresponds to TRBD1 (6 bases). The V and J ends lost 10 bases and 7 bases respectively, with 23 bases between them. Germline V gene data show CDR1 as SNHLY and CDR2 as FYNNEI. CDR3 length equals 16 residues. CDR3 protein: CATQGGRGNSNSPLHF. Here the CDR3 DNA reads TGTGCCACTCAAGGAGGCAGGGGCAATTCGAATTCACCCCTCCACTTT.

This clone was recorded once. This rearrangement joins TRBV2 to TRBJ1-5, with a tentative D call TRBD1 (5 bases). Germline assignment: CDR1 SNHLY and CDR2 FYNNEI. Trimming left V 1 base short and J 3 bases short, with 13 bases between. The CDR3 is made up of 16 amino acids. For the CDR3, the DNA is TGTGCCAGCAGTGAAGGTGTAGGGGCCCTCAATCAGCCCCAGCATTTT. Its translation is CASSEGVGALNQPQHF. Full variable domain (remainder filled in from reference TRBV2 and TRBJ1-5): EPEVTQTPSHQVTQMGQEVILRCVPISNHLYFYWYRQILGQKVEFLVSFYNNEISEKSEIFDDQFSVERPDGSNFTLKIRSTKLEDSAMYFCASSEGVGALNQPQHFGDGTRLSIL.

V usage is TRBV28 and J usage is TRBJ1-5; 7 bases match TRBD1. Germline trimming cut 3 bases from V and 3 bases from J; bases unmatched to any gene: 2. The CDR3 contains 14 residues. Germline-derived CDR1 and CDR2 are MDHEN and SYDVKM. CDR3 protein: CASSFGQVNQPQHF. Written as DNA, the CDR3 is TGTGCCAGCAGTTTCGGACAGGTCAATCAGCCCCAGCATTTT.

The V gene is TRBV2, the J gene TRBJ2-1, with 12 bases that match TRBD2. Per germline, CDR1 SNHLY and CDR2 FYNNEI. The J segment lost 3 bases and the V segment lost 6 bases, leaving 3 bases of the junction unmatched. The CDR3 extends over 15 amino acids. CDR3 bases: TGTGCCAGCAGCGCGACTAGCGGGGGCTACAATGAGCAGTTCTTC. It is translated as CASSATSGGYNEQFF.

The V gene is TRBV7-8, the J gene TRBJ1-5, with D unresolved. V was trimmed by 4 bases and J by 6 bases, leaving 10 bases between them. Germline CDR1 SGHVS, CDR2 FQNEAQ. The CDR3 has 13 residues. The CDR3 sequence: CASSSERIQPQHF. The CDR3 nucleotides are TGTGCCAGCAGCTCGGAGCGAATTCAGCCCCAGCATTTT.

This clone was seen only a few times. CDR3: CASSYSRNQPQHF. The CDR3 nucleotides are TGTGCCAGCAGTTATTCTCGCAATCAGCCCCAGCATTTT. J is TRBJ1-5 and V is TRBV6-5, with no clear D. Trimming left V 3 bases short and J 2 bases short, with 5 bases between. The CDR3 runs 13 residues. From germline, CDR1 is MNHEY and CDR2 SVGAGI.

The chain joins TRBV15 to TRBJ2-5; possibly TRBD1 for D (6 bases). Trimming took off 3 bases at V and 0 bases at J, with 11 bases between the two ends. This CDR3 is 15 amino acids long. CDR1 is LNHNV and CDR2 is YYDKDF in the germline V gene (reference sequence). The CDR3 sequence: CATSSDRDNQETQYF. As DNA, the CDR3 is TGTGCCACCAGCAGCGACCGGGACAACCAAGAGACCCAGTACTTC.

V is TRBV30 and J is TRBJ1-5; tentatively, D is TRBD1 (6 bases). Germline V gives CDR1 GTSNPN, CDR2 SVGIG (reference sequence). Trimming took off 2 bases at V and 0 bases at J, with 11 bases between the two ends. The CDR3 loop spans 15 amino acids. In DNA, the CDR3 is TGTGCCTGGAGTAGGACAGAGATTAGCAATCAGCCCCAGCATTTT. This sequence encodes CAWSRTEISNQPQHF.

CDR3 in amino acids: CASTKNGQGRNRNTIYF. Here the CDR3 DNA reads TGTGCCAGCACCAAGAACGGACAGGGAAGGAATCGGAACACCATATATTTT. The chain uses TRBV9 and TRBJ1-3, with TRBD1 matching over 8 bases. The germline V gene encodes CDR1 SGDLS and CDR2 YYNGEE. The V gene end was trimmed by 6 bases and the J gene end by 7 bases; junction bases not matched to a gene: 18. The CDR3 runs to 17 residues.

This clone was seen only a few times. The chain is built from TRBV5-4 and TRBJ2-7; 14 nucleotides line up with TRBD2. The ends lost 4 bases at V and 3 bases at J; junction bases unmatched: 6. CDR3 size: 16 residues. Germline CDR1 and CDR2: SGHNT and YYREEE (reference sequence). Here the CDR3 reads CASSRGLAGEYYEQYF. CDR3 DNA: TGTGCCAGCAGCCGGGGACTAGCGGGAGAGTACTACGAGCAGTACTTC.

The chain uses TRBV27 and TRBJ1-2; TRBD1 is a possible D gene (5 bases). Trimming pared 4 bases from V and 7 bases from J, leaving 13 bases between. The CDR3 runs 13 residues. The germline V gene encodes CDR1 MNHEY and CDR2 SMNVEV (reference sequence). The CDR3 sequence: CASSSAGRGGYTF. CDR3 nucleotide sequence: TGTGCCAGCAGTTCTGCGGGAAGGGGTGGCTACACCTTC.

The genes are TRBV5-1 and TRBJ2-7; a possible D gene is TRBD2 (5 bases). The CDR3 loop spans 13 amino acids. Trimming stripped 5 bases from V and 3 bases from J, with 12 bases between. The germline V gene has CDR1 SGHRS and CDR2 YFSETQ. The CDR3 coding sequence is TGCGCCAGCAGTTTTTTACGGGGCTACGAGCAGTACTTC. It specifies CASSFLRGYEQYF.

The chain has TRBV12-3 or TRBV12-4 and TRBJ1-6, with unresolved D. The germline V and J ends were trimmed by 5 bases and 5 bases, with 7 bases remaining between them. This CDR3 has 13 residues. The CDR3 spells CASSLSNNSPLHF. Written as DNA, the CDR3 is TGTGCCAGCAGTCTATCAAATAATTCACCCCTCCACTTT.

The V and J genes are TRBV5-1 and TRBJ1-1; D is ambiguous. With 2 bases removed from V and 1 base from J, the gap between germline ends came to 6 bases. This CDR3 comprises 13 residues. Germline V gene sequence: CDR1 SGHRS, CDR2 YFSETQ. CDR3 sequence: CASSFNRNTEAFF. CDR3 DNA: TGCGCCAGCAGCTTTAACAGGAACACTGAAGCTTTCTTT.

The V and J genes are TRBV27 and TRBJ2-3, with 8 bases that match TRBD1. The V segment lost 5 bases and the J segment 4 bases; nucleotides outside the gene matches: 5. Germline V lookup: CDR1 MNHEY, CDR2 SMNVEV (reference sequence). The CDR3 covers 14 residues. CDR3 nucleotide sequence: TGTGCCAGCAGTGGACAGGGTAGCGCAGATACGCAGTATTTT. The encoded protein is CASSGQGSADTQYF.

This rearrangement joins TRBV29-1 to TRBJ2-3, with 8 bases fitting TRBD2. CDR1 and CDR2 from the germline V gene are SQVTM and ANQGSEA. V dropped 7 bases and J dropped 0; count of bases not matched to a gene: 6. The CDR3 spans 14 residues. The CDR3: CSAAKRGSTDTQYF. The CDR3 bases are TGCAGCGCCGCCAAGCGGGGGAGCACAGATACGCAGTATTTT.